The subject of this entry is one T cell receptor beta chain. Its antigen is still unknown. The same CDR3 is also encoded by other DNA sequences in this sample. This specimen comes from a study of T cells in narcolepsy. Study conclusions and caveats: Autoreactive clonotypes reportedly recurred in blood of same and different patients, not controls.

The repertoire was sequenced with immunoSEQ multiplex PCR; TCRdb's copy has only in-frame clones and lacks some. Of roughly 23,000 clones in the sample, 70% to 90% were seen once. Trimming took 8 bases from V and 10 from J; bases not matched to a gene: 8. Germline V gene data show CDR1 as SNHLY and CDR2 as FYNNEI. CDR3 size: 13 residues. The chain recombines TRBV2 with TRBJ2-3; the match to TRBD1 covers 11 bases. The source is a human donor in good health. The sample consisted of memory (CD45RA-) CD4+ T cells from blood. CDR3 sequence (DNA): TGTGCCAGCCAGGGACAGGGGGGTATGGCGCAGTATTTT. Residues: CASQGQGGMAQYF.